This T cell receptor (beta chain) was observed in a study of blood T cell repertoires in COVID-19. In the study overall: Specimens from acute and convalescent COVID-19 originated in the United States, Italy and Spain. In each case, the material was cDNA or gDNA derived from T cells, B-cell-depleted T cells, or PBMCs.

Original analysis: Scientists estimated how many nucleated cells there were by amplifying reference gene primers. Assay used: immunoSEQ multiplex PCR; TCRdb lists only in-frame clones, some missing. V and J calls and clone size are as listed in that table; D and trimming were resolved from the DNA. The repertoire holds 45,000 to 65,000 clones, with 86% as singletons. Germline V gene lookup returns CDR1 MNHEY and CDR2 SVGAGI. This CDR3 has 14 amino acids. The V gene lost 0 bases and the J gene lost 7 bases, with 12 bases spanning the gap. What was sequenced was peripheral blood. V gene TRBV6-5 combines with J gene TRBJ1-2, with D uncertain. The source is a man older than 75 with active COVID-19. The CDR3 sequence: CASSYSRSVGGYTF. The CDR3, as DNA: TGTGCCAGCAGTTACTCCCGGTCTGTCGGTGGCTACACCTTC.